This record concerns one T cell receptor beta chain sequence. The assay was immunoSEQ multiplex PCR, and TCRdb's table has in-frame clones only and misses some. Of some 140,000 clones in the sample, approximately 90% were seen once. The sample originates from a study of blood T cell repertoires in COVID-19. Across the whole study: T cells, B-cell-depleted T cells, or PBMCs provided the cDNA or gDNA that served as material.

Germline loops: CDR1 LGHDT, CDR2 YNNKEL (reference sequence). V lost 3 bases to trimming and J lost 2 bases, with 19 bases between them. CDR3 length equals 17 residues. The chain is built from TRBV3-1 (or the pseudogene TRBV3-2) and TRBJ1-1; D is perhaps TRBD1 (6 bases). The sequencing input was peripheral blood. The source of this sequence is a man aged 45 to 65 with active or convalescent COVID-19. The CDR3 nucleotides read TGTGCCAGCAGCCATCAGTTTCAGGGGCCAGCAAACACTGAAGCTTTCTTT. Protein: CASSHQFQGPANTEAFF.